These 7 T cell receptor beta chains share one sample of origin, sequenced in a study of CDR3 diversity in severe acne. TCRdb reprocessed the PCR reads with MiXCR, giving one entry per CDR3 protein. The sample gives about 90,000 distinct CDR3 sequences, about 52% of which show up once; about 9.4% is in the top ten. Sequenced sample: blood. These receptors were obtained from a male donor in good health, serving as a control.

The rearrangement links TRBV6-5 to TRBJ1-2; tentatively, D is TRBD1 (6 bases). The CDR3 spans 13 residues. With 2 bases removed from V and 6 bases from J, the gap between germline ends came to 10 bases. In germline, CDR1 is MNHEY, CDR2 SVGAGI. This CDR3 reads CASSYGQGNGYTF. In nucleotides, the CDR3 is TGTGCCAGCAGTTACGGGCAGGGGAATGGCTACACCTTC.

By frequency in the sample, this clonotype is medium-sized. The J gene is TRBJ1-2, the V gene TRBV10-3; TRBD1 aligns across 8 bases. CDR3 length: 14 residues. J lost 5 bases, V lost 2 bases, and 4 bases had no gene match. Germline CDR1 and CDR2: ENHRY and SYGVKD. The CDR3 region has the DNA TGTGCCATCAGTGAGAGGGACAGGATTTATGGCTACACCTTC. Translation: CAISERDRIYGYTF.

The gene calls are TRBV12-3 or TRBV12-4 and TRBJ2-5; D is unclear. The CDR3 runs 14 residues. With 1 base removed from V and 2 bases from J, the gap between germline ends came to 8 bases. The CDR3 here is CASSLGQLQETQYF. The CDR3 nucleotides read TGTGCCAGCAGTTTAGGGCAGCTACAAGAGACCCAGTACTTC.

Note on this clonotype: This may arise from a read error, as a much more abundant clone is one base away. The chain combines TRBV3-1 with TRBJ2-7; no clear D gene. V was cut by 1 base and J by 8 bases, with 12 bases left in between. This CDR3 region has 13 residues. Germline CDR1 reads LGHDT; CDR2 reads YNNKEL (reference sequence). CDR3 nucleotides: TGTGCCAGCAGCCAAGGGTTGAAGGCCAAGCAGTACTTC. As protein: CASSQGLKAKQYF.

This sequence joins TRBV7-2 and TRBJ2-7; 7 bases are a match to TRBD1. V lost 1 base, J lost 2 bases, and 8 bases stayed unmatched. This CDR3 region has 16 residues. Germline V gene sequence: CDR1 SGHTA, CDR2 FQGNSA. The CDR3, as DNA: TGTGCCAGCAGCTTAGAGACAGGACAGGTAACCTACGAGCAGTACTTC. Residues: CASSLETGQVTYEQYF.

In its sample, this clonotype was seen many times. The chain couples TRBV30 to TRBJ2-1, with D unclear. The CDR3 consists of 10 residues. Germline V gives CDR1 GTSNPN, CDR2 SVGIG (reference sequence). V was pared by 1 base and J by 5 bases, with 0 bases between. The CDR3 spells CAWSDNEQFF. For the CDR3, the DNA is TGTGCCTGGAGTGACAATGAGCAGTTCTTC.

The rearrangement uses TRBV24-1 and TRBJ2-7, with D tentatively TRBD2 (5 bases). In germline, CDR1 is KGHDR, CDR2 SFDVKD. The V end lost 4 bases, the J end lost 4 bases, and 7 bases lay between the germline ends. The CDR3 runs 12 residues. CDR3 sequence reads: CATSDEGYEQYF. In DNA form, the CDR3 reads TGTGCCACCAGTGACGAGGGATACGAGCAGTACTTC.